This T cell receptor beta chain was retrieved from a study of technical replicates of blood from several donors. The method was immunoSEQ multiplex PCR; TCRdb's version includes in-frame clones alone and lacks a portion of them. This table holds more than 70,000 clones, around 97% found once. This sequence was found in a human donor in good health. The material sequenced was T cells isolated from PBMCs.

The CDR3 DNA follows: TGCGCCAGCAGAACAGGGGGCGTTGGTGACATTCAGTACTTC. As protein: CASRTGGVGDIQYF. The rearrangement uses TRBV5-1 and TRBJ2-4; the match to TRBD1 covers 9 bases. The CDR3 extends over 14 amino acids. The germline V gene has CDR1 SGHRS and CDR2 YFSETQ. J gave up 8 bases and V 5 bases, and 8 bases lay outside the gene matches.